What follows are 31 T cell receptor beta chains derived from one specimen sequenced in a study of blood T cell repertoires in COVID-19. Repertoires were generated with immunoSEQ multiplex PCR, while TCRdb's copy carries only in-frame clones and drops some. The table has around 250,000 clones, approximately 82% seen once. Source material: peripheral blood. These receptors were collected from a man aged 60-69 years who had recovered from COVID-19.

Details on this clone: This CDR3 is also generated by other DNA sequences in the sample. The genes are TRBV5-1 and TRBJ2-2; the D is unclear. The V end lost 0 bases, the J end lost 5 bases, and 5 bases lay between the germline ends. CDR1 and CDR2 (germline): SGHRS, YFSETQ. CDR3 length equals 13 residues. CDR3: CASSLVVTGELFF. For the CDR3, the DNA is TGCGCCAGCAGCTTGGTAGTAACCGGGGAGCTGTTTTTT.

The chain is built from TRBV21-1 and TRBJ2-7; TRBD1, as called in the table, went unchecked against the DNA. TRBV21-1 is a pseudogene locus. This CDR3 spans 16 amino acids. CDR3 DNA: TGTGCCAGCAGCGAGTCGGTCCTCGAGCGACAGAACCGGCAGTACTTC. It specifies CASSESVLERQNRQYF.

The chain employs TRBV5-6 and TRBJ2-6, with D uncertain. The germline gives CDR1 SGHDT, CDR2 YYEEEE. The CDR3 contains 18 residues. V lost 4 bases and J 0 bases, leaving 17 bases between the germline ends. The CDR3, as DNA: TGTGCCAGCAGCCGGAGAGGAAACACCATCTCTGGGGCCAACGTCCTGACTTTC. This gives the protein CASSRRGNTISGANVLTF.

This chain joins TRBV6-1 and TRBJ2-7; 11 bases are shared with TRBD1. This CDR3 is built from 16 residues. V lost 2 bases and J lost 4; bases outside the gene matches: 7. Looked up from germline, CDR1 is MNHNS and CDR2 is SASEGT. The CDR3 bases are TGTGCCAGCAGTGAATTCTGGACAGGGGGCCGATACGAGCAGTACTTC. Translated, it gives CASSEFWTGGRYEQYF.

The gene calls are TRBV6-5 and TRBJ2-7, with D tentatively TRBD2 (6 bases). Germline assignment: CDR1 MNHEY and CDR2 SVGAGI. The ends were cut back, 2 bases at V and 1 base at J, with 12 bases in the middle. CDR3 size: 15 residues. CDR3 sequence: CASSYSPRGSYEQYF. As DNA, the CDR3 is TGTGCCAGCAGTTACAGTCCCCGGGGGTCCTACGAGCAGTACTTC.

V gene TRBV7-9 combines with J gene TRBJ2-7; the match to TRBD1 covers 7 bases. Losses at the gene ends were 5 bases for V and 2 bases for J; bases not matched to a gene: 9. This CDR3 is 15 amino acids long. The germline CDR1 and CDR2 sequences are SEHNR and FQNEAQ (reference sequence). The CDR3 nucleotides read TGTGCCAGCAGCACCACTCGACAGGGCGCCTACGAGCAGTACTTC. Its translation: CASSTTRQGAYEQYF.

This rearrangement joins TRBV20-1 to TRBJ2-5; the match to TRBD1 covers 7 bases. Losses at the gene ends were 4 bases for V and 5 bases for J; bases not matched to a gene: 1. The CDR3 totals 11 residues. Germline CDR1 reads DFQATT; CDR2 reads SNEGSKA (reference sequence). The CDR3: CSATRGETQYF. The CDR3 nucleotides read TGCAGTGCTACCAGGGGGGAGACCCAGTACTTC.

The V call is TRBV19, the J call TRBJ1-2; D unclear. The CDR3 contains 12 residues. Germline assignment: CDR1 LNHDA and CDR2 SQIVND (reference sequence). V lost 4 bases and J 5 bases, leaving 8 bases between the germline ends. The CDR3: CASSRAEYGYTF. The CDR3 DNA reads TGTGCCAGTAGTAGGGCTGAATATGGCTACACCTTC. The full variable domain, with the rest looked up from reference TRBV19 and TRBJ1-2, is DGGITQSPKYLFRKEGQNVTLSCEQNLNHDAMYWYRQDPGQGLRLIYYSQIVNDFQKGDIAEGYSVSREKKESFPLTVTSAQKNPTAFYLCASSRAEYGYTFGSGTRLTVV.

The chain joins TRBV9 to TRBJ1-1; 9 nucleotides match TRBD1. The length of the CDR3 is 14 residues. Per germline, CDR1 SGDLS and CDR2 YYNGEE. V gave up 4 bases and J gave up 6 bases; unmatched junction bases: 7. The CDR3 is CASSSQRQGAEAFF. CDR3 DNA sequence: TGTGCCAGCAGCTCACAGCGACAGGGGGCTGAAGCTTTCTTT.

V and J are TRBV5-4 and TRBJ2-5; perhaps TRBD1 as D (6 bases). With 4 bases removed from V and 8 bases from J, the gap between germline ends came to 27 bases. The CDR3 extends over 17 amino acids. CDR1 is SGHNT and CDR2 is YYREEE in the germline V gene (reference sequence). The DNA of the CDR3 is TGTGCCAGCAGCGCGTCACCTCTGGGGGCCGGGGCGGGTACCCAGTACTTC. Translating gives CASSASPLGAGAGTQYF.

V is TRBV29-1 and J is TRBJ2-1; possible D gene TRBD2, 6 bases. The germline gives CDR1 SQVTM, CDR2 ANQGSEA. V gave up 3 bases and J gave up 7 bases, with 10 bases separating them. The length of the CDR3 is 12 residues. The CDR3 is CSVDHAGNEQFF. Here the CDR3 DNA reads TGCAGCGTTGACCACGCGGGGAATGAGCAGTTCTTC.

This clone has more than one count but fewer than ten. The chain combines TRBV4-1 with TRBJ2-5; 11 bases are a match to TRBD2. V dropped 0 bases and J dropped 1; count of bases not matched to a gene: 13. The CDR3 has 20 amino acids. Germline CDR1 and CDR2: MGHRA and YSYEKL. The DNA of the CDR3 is TGCGCCAGCAGCCAAGATCGATCGCCTAGCGGGGGGCTCTCCCAAGAGACCCAGTACTTC. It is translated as CASSQDRSPSGGLSQETQYF.

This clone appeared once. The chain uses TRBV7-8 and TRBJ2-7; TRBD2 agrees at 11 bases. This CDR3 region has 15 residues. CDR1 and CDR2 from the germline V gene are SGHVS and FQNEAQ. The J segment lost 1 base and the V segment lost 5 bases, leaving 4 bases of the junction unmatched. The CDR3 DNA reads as TGTGCCAGCAGCCTGACTAGCGGGACTTCCTACGAGCAGTACTTC. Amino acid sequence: CASSLTSGTSYEQYF.

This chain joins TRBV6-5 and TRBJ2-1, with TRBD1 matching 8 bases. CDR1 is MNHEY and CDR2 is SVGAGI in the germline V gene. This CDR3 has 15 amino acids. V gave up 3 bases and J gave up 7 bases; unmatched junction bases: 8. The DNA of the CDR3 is TGTGCCAGCAGTTATAGACAGGGGTACCGGAATGAGCAGTTCTTC. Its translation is CASSYRQGYRNEQFF.

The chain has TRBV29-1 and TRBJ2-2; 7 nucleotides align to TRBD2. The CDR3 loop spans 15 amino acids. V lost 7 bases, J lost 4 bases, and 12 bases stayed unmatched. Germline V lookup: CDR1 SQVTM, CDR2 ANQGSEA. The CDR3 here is CSAQRGGGFTGELFF. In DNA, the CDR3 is TGCAGCGCCCAAAGGGGCGGGGGATTCACCGGGGAGCTGTTTTTT.

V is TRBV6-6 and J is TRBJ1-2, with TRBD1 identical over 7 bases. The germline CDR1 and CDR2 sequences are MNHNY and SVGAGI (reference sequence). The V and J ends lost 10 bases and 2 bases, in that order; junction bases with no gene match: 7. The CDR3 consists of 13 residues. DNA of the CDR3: TGTGCCACCAACAGGGGCGGGAACTATGGCTACACCTTC. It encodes CATNRGGNYGYTF.

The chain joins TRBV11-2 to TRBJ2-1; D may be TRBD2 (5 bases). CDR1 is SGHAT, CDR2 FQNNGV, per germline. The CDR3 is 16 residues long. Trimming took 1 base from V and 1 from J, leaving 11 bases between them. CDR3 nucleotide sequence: TGTGCCAGCAGCTTAGTCGGGGTTCTTTCCTACAATGAGCAGTTCTTC. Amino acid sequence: CASSLVGVLSYNEQFF.

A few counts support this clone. The CDR3 spells CASSPGLNTGELFF. DNA for the CDR3: TGTGCCAGCAGCCCGGGATTAAACACCGGGGAGCTGTTTTTT. The V and J genes are TRBV11-3 and TRBJ2-2; possible D gene TRBD2, 5 bases. V gave up 5 bases and J gave up 2 bases, with 9 bases separating them. The germline CDR1 and CDR2 sequences are SGHNT and YENEEA. There are 14 residues in the CDR3.

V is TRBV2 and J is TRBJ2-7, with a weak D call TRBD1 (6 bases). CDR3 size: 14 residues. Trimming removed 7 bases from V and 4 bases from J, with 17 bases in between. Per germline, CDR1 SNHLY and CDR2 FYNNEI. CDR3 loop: CASNFVQGSYEQYF. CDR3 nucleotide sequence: TGTGCCAGCAATTTCGTACAGGGCTCGTACGAGCAGTACTTC.

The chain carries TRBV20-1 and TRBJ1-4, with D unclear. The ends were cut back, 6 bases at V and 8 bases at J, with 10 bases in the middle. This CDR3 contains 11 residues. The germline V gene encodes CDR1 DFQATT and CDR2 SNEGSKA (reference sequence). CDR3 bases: TGCAGTGCCTCGAGCTTAGAAAAACTGTTTTTT. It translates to CSASSLEKLFF.

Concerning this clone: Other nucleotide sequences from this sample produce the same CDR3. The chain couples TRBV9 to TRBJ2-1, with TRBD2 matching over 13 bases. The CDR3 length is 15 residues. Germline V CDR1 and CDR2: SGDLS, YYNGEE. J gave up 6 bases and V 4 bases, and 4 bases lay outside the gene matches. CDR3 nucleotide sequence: TGTGCCAGCAGCCCCCGGACTAGCGGGAGCAATGAGCAGTTCTTC. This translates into CASSPRTSGSNEQFF.

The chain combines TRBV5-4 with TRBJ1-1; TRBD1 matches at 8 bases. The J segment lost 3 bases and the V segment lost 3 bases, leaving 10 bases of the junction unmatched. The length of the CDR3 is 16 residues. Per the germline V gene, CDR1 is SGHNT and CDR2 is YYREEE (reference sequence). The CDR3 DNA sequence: TGTGCCAGCAGCTCCCACCAGGGGGCGCCTTACACTGAAGCTTTCTTT. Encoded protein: CASSSHQGAPYTEAFF. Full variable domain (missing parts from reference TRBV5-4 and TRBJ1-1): ETGVTQSPTHLIKTRGQQVTLRCSSQSGHNTVSWYQQALGQGPQFIFQYYREEENGRGNFPPRFSGLQFPNYSSELNVNALELDDSALYLCASSSHQGAPYTEAFFGQGTRLTVV.

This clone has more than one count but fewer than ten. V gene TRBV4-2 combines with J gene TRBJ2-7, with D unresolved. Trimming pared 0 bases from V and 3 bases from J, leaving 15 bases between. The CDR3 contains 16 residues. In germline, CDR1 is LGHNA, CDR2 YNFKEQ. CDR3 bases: TGTGCCAGCAGCCAAGATACGGCGGCGACCATCTACGAGCAGTACTTC. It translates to CASSQDTAATIYEQYF.

The CDR3: CATSRAGTPNQPQHF. The CDR3 DNA reads TGTGCCACCAGCAGAGCCGGGACACCCAATCAGCCCCAGCATTTT. The rearrangement uses TRBV15 and TRBJ1-5; D perhaps matches TRBD1 (6 bases). The V and J ends lost 1 base and 3 bases respectively, with 10 bases between them. Germline V gene lookup returns CDR1 LNHNV and CDR2 YYDKDF (reference sequence). The CDR3 extends over 15 amino acids.

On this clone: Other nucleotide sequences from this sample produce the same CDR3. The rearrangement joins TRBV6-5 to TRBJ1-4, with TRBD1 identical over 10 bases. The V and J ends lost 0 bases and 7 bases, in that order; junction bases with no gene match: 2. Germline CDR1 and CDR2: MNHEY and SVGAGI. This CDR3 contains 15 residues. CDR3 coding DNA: TGTGCCAGCAGTTACTCGACAGGGGGCGGTGAAAAACTGTTTTTT. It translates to CASSYSTGGGEKLFF.

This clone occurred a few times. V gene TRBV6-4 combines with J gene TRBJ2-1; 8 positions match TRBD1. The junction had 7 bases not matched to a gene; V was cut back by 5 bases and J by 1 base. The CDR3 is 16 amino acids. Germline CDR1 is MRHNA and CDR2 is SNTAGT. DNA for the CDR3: TGTGCCAGCAGTCGCGGAGGGGACAGGTCCTACAATGAGCAGTTCTTC. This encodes CASSRGGDRSYNEQFF.

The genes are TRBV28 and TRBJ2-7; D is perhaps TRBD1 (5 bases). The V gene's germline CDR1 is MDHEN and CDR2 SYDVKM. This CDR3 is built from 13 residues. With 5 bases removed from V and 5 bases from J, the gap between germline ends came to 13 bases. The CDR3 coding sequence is TGTGCCAGCAGTCTTCAGGGTCTCGACGAGCAGTACTTC. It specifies CASSLQGLDEQYF.

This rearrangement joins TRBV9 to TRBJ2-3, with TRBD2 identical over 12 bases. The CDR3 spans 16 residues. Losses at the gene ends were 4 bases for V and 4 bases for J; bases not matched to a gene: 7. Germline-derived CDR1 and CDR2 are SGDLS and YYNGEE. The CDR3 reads CASSYGASGRADTQYF. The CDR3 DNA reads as TGTGCCAGCAGCTACGGGGCTAGCGGGAGGGCAGATACGCAGTATTTT.

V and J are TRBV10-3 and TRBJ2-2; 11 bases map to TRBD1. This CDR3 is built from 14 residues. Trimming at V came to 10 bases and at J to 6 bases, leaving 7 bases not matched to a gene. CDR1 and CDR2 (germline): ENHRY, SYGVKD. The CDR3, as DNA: TGTGCCACCGAGGGACAGGGGGTTTCCGGGGAGCTGTTTTTT. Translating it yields CATEGQGVSGELFF.

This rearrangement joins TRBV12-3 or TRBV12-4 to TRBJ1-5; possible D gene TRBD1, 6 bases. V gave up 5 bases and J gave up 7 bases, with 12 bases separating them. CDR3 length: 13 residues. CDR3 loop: CASSPRQAQPQHF. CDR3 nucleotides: TGTGCCAGCAGTCCCAGACAGGCCCAGCCCCAGCATTTT.

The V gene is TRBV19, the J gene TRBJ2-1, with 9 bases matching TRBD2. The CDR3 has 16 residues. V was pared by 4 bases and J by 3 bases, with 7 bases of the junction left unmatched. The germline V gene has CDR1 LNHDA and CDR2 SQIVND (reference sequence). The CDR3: CASSTLMTSGYNEQFF. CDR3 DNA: TGTGCCAGTAGTACCTTAATGACTAGCGGCTACAATGAGCAGTTCTTC.